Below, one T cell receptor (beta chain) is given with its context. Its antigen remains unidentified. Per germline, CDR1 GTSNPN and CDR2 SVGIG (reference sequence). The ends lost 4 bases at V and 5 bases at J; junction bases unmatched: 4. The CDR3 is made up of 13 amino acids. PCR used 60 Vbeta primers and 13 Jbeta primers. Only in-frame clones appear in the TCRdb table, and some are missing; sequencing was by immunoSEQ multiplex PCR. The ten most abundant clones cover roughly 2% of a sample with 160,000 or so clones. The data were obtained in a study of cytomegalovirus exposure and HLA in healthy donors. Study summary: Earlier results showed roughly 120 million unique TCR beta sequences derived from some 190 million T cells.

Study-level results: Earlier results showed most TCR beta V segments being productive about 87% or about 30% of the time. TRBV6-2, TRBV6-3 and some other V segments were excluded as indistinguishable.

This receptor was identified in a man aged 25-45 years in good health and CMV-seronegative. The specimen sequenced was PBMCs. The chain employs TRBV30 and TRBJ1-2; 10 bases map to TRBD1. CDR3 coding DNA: TGTGCCTGGAATCCGGGACAGGGGTATGGCTACACCTTC. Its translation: CAWNPGQGYGYTF. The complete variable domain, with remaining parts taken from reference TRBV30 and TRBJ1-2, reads SQTIHQWPATLVQPVGSPLSLECTVEGTSNPNLYWYRQAAGRGLQLLFYSVGIGQISSEVPQNLSASRPQDRQFILSSKKLLLSDSGFYLCAWNPGQGYGYTFGSGTRLTVV.